The following is a TCR beta chain sequence with its context. Its antigen is still unknown. Base-call qualities are not available, and no considerably larger clone is one nucleotide away. In the paper's terms, the time point label means: cells obtained before transplantation from donor or recipient. CD3+CD4+ and CD3+CD8+ populations were FACS-sorted from unstimulated pre-transplant donor and recipient cells taken from spleen or lymph nodes. Receptor amplification or capture employed the immunoSEQ multiplex PCR assay. For most patients, genomic DNA was isolated with the Qiagen DNeasy Blood and Tissue Kit and shipped frozen to Adaptive Biotechnologies for TCR sequencing. For most patients, genomic DNA was subjected to high-throughput TCR-beta CDR3 sequencing by Adaptive Biotechnologies. The source study handled its data this way. Adaptive's ImmunoSEQ software was the source of the TCR sequencing data for fewer than 20 patients, while three other patients were processed with MiXCR and VDJtools. CD4 versus CD8 sorting errors were corrected by removing sequences found in both subsets at a frequency ratio below 5:1. CDR3 nucleotide sequences shared by donor and recipient were removed because the origin of these sequences could not be assigned. Alloreactive clones required at least 2-fold expansion over unstimulated cells and minimum CFSE-low frequency of 0.002% (template counts) or 0.001% (read counts). Clones were considered mappable if detected in sequenced pre-transplant spleen, lymph node, or MLR CFSE-low populations of the donor or recipient. The cumulative frequency of alloreactive clones was calculated as a percentage of all sequences, weighted by copy number. The immuneACCESS repertoire file appears here via TCRdb, limited to in-frame rearrangements. These files lack a portion of the clones; in checked studies, under half of the deficit traces to unresolved V genes, and the cause of the others is not known. That table is the source of V, J and clone size, and D and trimming were worked out from the DNA. For this sample there are 120,000 or so clones; 80% to 95% appear just once. The biggest ten clones account for around 0.49% of the sample.

This sample stems from a study of graft-versus-host responses after intestinal transplantation (dated by TCRdb to about 2021). Describing the broader study: Recipients received multivisceral, liver-intestinal, or isolated intestinal transplants. All recipients received anti-thymocyte globulin induction followed by maintenance tacrolimus and steroids for 3 to 4 years. Graft-versus-host and host-versus-graft alloreactive T cell clones were tracked in the graft, circulation and bone marrow after intestinal transplantation using bulk TCR-beta CDR3 sequencing. To identify alloreactive clones, pre-transplant mixed lymphocyte reaction products were sequenced and compared with unstimulated pre-transplant donor and recipient T cells. The cohort enrolled 24 intestinal transplant recipients including one retransplant, and a few patients lacking pretransplant specimens were excluded. Donor T cell macrochimerism was defined as a peak of at least 4% donor T cells among recipient peripheral blood mononuclear cells. Rather than going through the commercial service, samples from a few later patients were sequenced in-house on an Illumina MiSeq and processed with MiXCR. Points the paper makes about the study in general: Conclusions were limited by the relatively low number and heterogeneity of intestinal transplant patients. GvH clones turned up in recipient bone marrow, with some appearing earlier in ileal mucosa or blood, a pattern consistent with an intestinal mucosal origin. High GvH to HvG T cell clonal ratios were observed in the allografts of patients with donor T cell macrochimerism. Peak levels of circulating GvH clones were associated with declines in HvG clones early after transplant.

CDR1 and CDR2, per the germline V gene, are MDHEN and SYDVKM. The CDR3 spans 15 residues, from the cysteine through the phenylalanine. Only the CDR3 region is kept as DNA, spanning 45 bases read in frame from base 1. The junction shows trimming of 3 bases on V and 5 bases on J, and the gene matches do not reach 8 bases of it. Rearrangement joined TRBV28 to TRBJ2-5; 8 of the junction bases match TRBD1. This clonotype was sampled from a human donor who received an intestinal transplant. The sequenced sample was unstimulated CD8+ T cells sorted from spleen or lymph node cells, obtained before intestinal transplant. The bases read TGTGCCAGCAGTTTCGTACCAGGGGGCCAGGAGACCCAGTACTTC. Protein translation: CASSFVPGGQETQYF.